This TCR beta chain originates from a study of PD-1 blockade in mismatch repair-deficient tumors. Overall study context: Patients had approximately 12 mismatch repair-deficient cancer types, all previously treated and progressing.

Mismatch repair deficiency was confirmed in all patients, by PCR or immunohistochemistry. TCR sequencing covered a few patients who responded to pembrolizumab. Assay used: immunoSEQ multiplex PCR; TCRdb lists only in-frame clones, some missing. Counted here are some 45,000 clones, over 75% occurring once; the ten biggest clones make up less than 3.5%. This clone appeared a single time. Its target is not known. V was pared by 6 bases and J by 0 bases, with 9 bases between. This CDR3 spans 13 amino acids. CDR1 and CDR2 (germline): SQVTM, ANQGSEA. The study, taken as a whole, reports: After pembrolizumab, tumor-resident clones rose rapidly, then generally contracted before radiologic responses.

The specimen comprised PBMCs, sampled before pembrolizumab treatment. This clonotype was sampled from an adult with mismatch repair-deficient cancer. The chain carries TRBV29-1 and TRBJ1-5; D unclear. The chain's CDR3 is CSVRIDSNQPQHF. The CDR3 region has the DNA TGCAGCGTCCGGATCGATAGCAATCAGCCCCAGCATTTT.